The 29 T cell receptor beta chains in this list originate from one sample, sequenced in a study of T cells in Graves' hyperthyroidism and ophthalmopathy (dated by TCRdb to the late 2010s). The library was made by multiplex PCR. Instrument on record: Illumina HiSeq 2000. TCR beta CDR3 regions were amplified from RNA transcripts. For the first round of RT-PCR on the TCR CDR3, the HTBI primer set was used together with the Qiagen OneStep RT-PCR kit. In TCRdb, the public reads were trimmed at Q25 with fastp and aligned with MiXCR, with productive beta chains retained. A single entry per CDR3 protein holds the most common genes and DNA from its merged rows. For this sample the table gives under 750,000 distinct CDR3 sequences, of which around 20% were detected only once. The ten largest clones take up over 15% of the sample. The specimen sequenced was blood. These receptors were collected from a woman between 50 and 59 years old with Graves' hyperthyroidism that later progressed to Graves' ophthalmopathy.

This clonotype has just a few counts. The genes are TRBV12-3 or TRBV12-4 and TRBJ2-1; D perhaps matches TRBD2 (7 bases). Trimming removed 6 bases at V and 1 base at J, with 16 bases between. CDR3 length equals 16 residues. CDR3 bases: TGTGCCAGCAGAAAAAAGGGGGGGGGGTCCTACAATGAGCAGTTCTTC. Amino acid sequence: CASRKKGGGSYNEQFF.

This clonotype was counted a few times. CDR3 DNA sequence: TGTGCCAGCAGCCCCCCTAATGGGGACAGCAATGAGCAGTTCTTC. Its protein is CASSPPNGDSNEQFF. V usage is TRBV5-8 and J usage is TRBJ2-1; 7 bases match TRBD1. Germline CDR1 and CDR2: SGHTS and YDEGEE. Trimming took 4 bases from V and 6 from J; bases not matched to a gene: 10. The length of the CDR3 is 15 residues.

The rearrangement joins TRBV3-1 to TRBJ2-2; tentatively, D is TRBD1 (6 bases). V shed 3 bases and J shed 7 bases, with 9 bases lying between them. From germline, CDR1 is LGHDT and CDR2 YNNKEL (reference sequence). The length of the CDR3 is 13 residues. The CDR3 is CASSHLQGGELFF. The DNA for the CDR3 is TGTGCCAGCAGCCACTTACAGGGCGGGGAGCTGTTTTTT.

The chain couples TRBV7-3 to TRBJ1-1; 8 bases agree with TRBD1. The germline V gene encodes CDR1 SGHTA and CDR2 FQGTGA. The CDR3 length is 12 residues. CDR3 sequence: CAVQGENTEAFF. The CDR3 DNA reads as TGTGCGGTACAGGGGGAGAACACTGAAGCTTTCTTT.

Ten or more counts support this clonotype. The CDR3 reads CASSQGQGAVSTDTQYF. CDR3 DNA sequence: TGTGCCAGCAGCCAAGGACAGGGGGCGGTAAGCACAGATACGCAGTATTTT. The rearrangement links TRBV3-1 to TRBJ2-3; 10 bases agree with TRBD1. Germline CDR1 is LGHDT and CDR2 is YNNKEL (reference sequence). V trimming: 1 base; J trimming: 0 bases; junction bases outside the gene matches: 4. CDR3 length: 17 amino acids.

The sample holds many counts of this clonotype. This rearrangement joins TRBV6-1 to TRBJ2-5; 8 nucleotides match TRBD2. V shed 6 bases, J shed 5 bases, and the junction held 11 bases outside the gene matches. CDR3 length equals 15 residues. Germline lookup yields CDR1 MNHNS and CDR2 SASEGT. CDR3 coding DNA: TGTGCCAGCAGACCCGTCGGGGGGGCTCGGGAGACCCAGTACTTC. Translated, it gives CASRPVGGARETQYF.

This clonotype was counted between two and nine times. The rearrangement links TRBV20-1 to TRBJ1-2; perhaps TRBD1 as D (6 bases). Germline loops: CDR1 DFQATT, CDR2 SNEGSKA (reference sequence). V lost 0 bases and J lost 4, with 15 bases in between. This CDR3 comprises 15 residues. The CDR3 DNA sequence: TGCAGTGCTAGAGATGCCACAGGGAGTTTCTATGGCTACACCTTC. Protein sequence: CSARDATGSFYGYTF.

Many counts were recorded for this clonotype. This chain uses TRBV2 with TRBJ1-1; the match to TRBD1 covers 8 bases. CDR3 size: 15 residues. Germline lookup yields CDR1 SNHLY and CDR2 FYNNEI. Trimming took 5 bases from V and 1 from J; bases not matched to a gene: 6. The CDR3: CASSRNRGENTEAFF. In DNA, the CDR3 is TGTGCCAGCAGTAGAAACAGGGGGGAGAACACTGAAGCTTTCTTT. The whole variable domain, remainder taken from reference TRBV2 and TRBJ1-1, is EPEVTQTPSHQVTQMGQEVILRCVPISNHLYFYWYRQILGQKVEFLVSFYNNEISEKSEIFDDQFSVERPDGSNFTLKIRSTKLEDSAMYFCASSRNRGENTEAFFGQGTRLTVV.

The rearrangement joins TRBV4-3 to TRBJ1-1; D is ambiguous. Germline V gives CDR1 LGHNA, CDR2 YSLEER. This CDR3 is 15 amino acids long. Between the trimmed V and J ends, which lost 3 bases and 1 base, there was a span of 12 bases. The CDR3 reads CASSHPAGENTEAFF. DNA of the CDR3: TGCGCCAGCAGCCACCCCGCCGGTGAGAACACTGAAGCTTTCTTT.

This clonotype has a count of ten or more. The J gene is TRBJ1-1, the V gene TRBV20-1; D unresolved. This CDR3 comprises 12 residues. Trimming took off 3 bases at V and 7 bases at J, with 12 bases between the two ends. Per germline, CDR1 DFQATT and CDR2 SNEGSKA (reference sequence). DNA for the CDR3: TGCAGTGCTAGCGGTACGAGGCTTGAAGCTTTCTTT. Its protein product is CSASGTRLEAFF.

The rearrangement uses TRBV11-2 and TRBJ1-2; no reliable D call. The germline V gene has CDR1 SGHAT and CDR2 FQNNGV. CDR3 length: 14 amino acids. With 0 bases removed from V and 4 bases from J, the gap between germline ends came to 9 bases. The CDR3 loop is CASSLEESGYGYTF. The DNA of the CDR3 is TGTGCCAGCAGCTTAGAGGAAAGCGGCTATGGCTACACCTTC.

This clonotype showed up many times. J is TRBJ2-1 and V is TRBV2; 7 bases fit TRBD1. Looked up from germline, CDR1 is SNHLY and CDR2 is FYNNEI. CDR3 length: 14 amino acids. With 6 bases clipped from V and 8 bases from J, the junction kept 10 bases outside the gene matches. CDR3: CASRERDSGDEQFF. The CDR3 nucleotides are TGTGCCAGCAGAGAAAGGGACAGCGGCGATGAGCAGTTCTTC.

The rearrangement links TRBV6-2 or TRBV6-3 to TRBJ1-5; 9 bases map to TRBD1. The trim removed 6 bases at V and 6 bases at J, leaving 9 bases unmatched. CDR3 length: 15 residues. In germline, CDR1 is MNHEY, CDR2 SVGEGT. The CDR3 loop is CASRLTGGVGQPQHF. In nucleotides, the CDR3 is TGTGCCAGCAGACTCACAGGGGGCGTAGGTCAGCCCCAGCATTTT.

The chain couples TRBV20-1 to TRBJ1-1, with 7 positions matching TRBD1. V lost 3 bases to trimming and J lost 2 bases; unmatched junction nucleotides: 9. CDR1 DFQATT and CDR2 SNEGSKA come from the germline V gene (reference sequence). This CDR3 is built from 15 residues. This CDR3 is CSARLGGQFNTEAFF. The CDR3, as DNA: TGCAGTGCTAGGTTGGGGGGACAGTTTAACACTGAAGCTTTCTTT.

The chain combines TRBV20-1 with TRBJ2-7, with 10 bases lining up with TRBD2. Germline V gene lookup returns CDR1 DFQATT and CDR2 SNEGSKA (reference sequence). The CDR3 is made up of 13 amino acids. The CDR3 DNA is TGCAGCCTCCTAGCGGGGGTCTACTACGAGCAGTACTTC. Translation gives CSLLAGVYYEQYF.

This clonotype was picked up a small number of times. A much larger clone differs from this one at a single base, so this may be a read error. The genes are TRBV7-6 and TRBJ1-1, with a tentative D call TRBD1 (5 bases). CDR3 length: 14 residues. Trimming stripped 5 bases from V and 2 bases from J, with 12 bases between. Per germline, CDR1 SGHVS and CDR2 FNYEAQ. DNA of the CDR3: TGTGCCAGCAGCCCCCTTGACAGTAACACTGAAGCTTTCTTT. Its protein product is CASSPLDSNTEAFF.

This clonotype was observed at least ten times. The junction does not match germline at one end; this may be a read error. The chain couples TRBV20-1 to TRBJ2-7; D is possibly TRBD1 (6 bases). This CDR3 is 13 amino acids long. CDR1 and CDR2 (germline): DFQATT, SNEGSKA (reference sequence). CDR3 protein: CSARDSRGNEQYF. As DNA, the CDR3 is TGCAGTGCTCGAGACAGCAGGGGCAACGAGCAGTACTTC.

The V call is TRBV20-1, the J call TRBJ2-1; 9 nucleotides match TRBD2. The junction had 14 bases not matched to a gene; V was cut back by 6 bases and J by 8 bases. The CDR3 has 15 amino acids. The germline gives CDR1 DFQATT, CDR2 SNEGSKA (reference sequence). The CDR3, as DNA: TGCAGTGCCCCCGGGGCCAGCGGGGGGTCTCATGAGCAGTTCTTC. Translated, it gives CSAPGASGGSHEQFF.

This clonotype came up many times. V is TRBV30 and J is TRBJ1-4; D not resolved. V dropped 2 bases and J dropped 5 bases, with 12 bases sitting between them. The V gene's germline CDR1 is GTSNPN and CDR2 SVGIG (reference sequence). CDR3 length equals 14 residues. CDR3 residues: CAWSNGPPNEKLFF. Written as DNA, the CDR3 is TGTGCCTGGAGTAACGGGCCTCCAAATGAAAAACTGTTTTTT. The complete variable domain, with remaining parts taken from reference TRBV30 and TRBJ1-4, reads SQTIHQWPATLVQPVGSPLSLECTVEGTSNPNLYWYRQAAGRGLQLLFYSVGIGQISSEVPQNLSASRPQDRQFILSSKKLLLSDSGFYLCAWSNGPPNEKLFFGSGTQLSVL.

This clonotype turned up a few times. The rearrangement links TRBV12-3 or TRBV12-4 to TRBJ2-1, with 8 bases aligning to TRBD2. V was pared by 10 bases and J by 0 bases, with 8 bases of the junction left unmatched. The length of the CDR3 is 15 residues. In nucleotides, the CDR3 is TGTGCCACTAAAGCGGGGGTAATCTCCTACAATGAGCAGTTCTTC. Translating gives CATKAGVISYNEQFF.

This clonotype showed up just a few times. The rearrangement links TRBV14 to TRBJ2-2, with D perhaps matching TRBD2 (6 bases). CDR1 and CDR2 from the germline V gene are SGHDN and FVKESK. The CDR3 extends over 13 amino acids. With 6 bases removed from V and 5 bases from J, the gap between germline ends came to 10 bases. In DNA form, the CDR3 reads TGTGCCAGCAGTAACGGGGGAACCGGGGAGCTGTTTTTT. It codes for CASSNGGTGELFF.

This clonotype was seen ten or more times. CDR3 in amino acids: CASSYRRGQGGYTF. DNA of the CDR3: TGTGCCAGCAGTTACCGGCGGGGACAGGGAGGCTACACCTTC. The rearrangement uses TRBV6-6 and TRBJ1-2, with 9 bases lining up with TRBD1. This CDR3 is 14 amino acids long. Germline-derived CDR1 and CDR2 are MNHNY and SVGAGI (reference sequence). V dropped 2 bases and J dropped 8; count of bases not matched to a gene: 6.

The CDR3 protein is CASSPRKNIQYF. As DNA, the CDR3 is TGTGCCAGCAGCCCTCGGAAAAACATTCAGTACTTC. The chain is built from TRBV12-3 or TRBV12-4 and TRBJ2-4, with unresolved D. This CDR3 has 12 residues. V was trimmed by 6 bases and J by 4 bases, leaving 7 bases between them.

This clonotype has ten or more counts. V and J are TRBV5-1 and TRBJ2-7; 12 bases fit TRBD2. The J segment lost 4 bases and the V segment lost 7 bases, leaving 6 bases of the junction unmatched. The CDR3 extends over 14 amino acids. Per the germline V gene, CDR1 is SGHRS and CDR2 is YFSETQ. CDR3 bases: TGCGCCAGCGCGCTGACTAGCGGGGGTTACGAGCAGTACTTC. Translated: CASALTSGGYEQYF.

This clonotype was counted between two and nine times. A clone one base away is much larger, so this may be a read error. This chain joins TRBV28 and TRBJ2-7; possibly TRBD1 for D (5 bases). Trimming removed 1 base from V and 5 bases from J, with 24 bases in between. The germline gives CDR1 MDHEN, CDR2 SYDVKM. This CDR3 is built from 18 residues. DNA for the CDR3: TGTGCCAGCAGTTTATCGGCGACAGACCTCCTGGTAAAAGACGAGCAGTACTTC. This gives the protein CASSLSATDLLVKDEQYF.

This chain joins TRBV6-1 and TRBJ1-5, with unresolved D. This CDR3 contains 15 residues. The V end lost 5 bases, the J end lost 0 bases, and 11 bases lay between the germline ends. Germline V gene lookup returns CDR1 MNHNS and CDR2 SASEGT. The CDR3 sequence is CASSPSDLSNQPQHF. CDR3 coding DNA: TGTGCCAGCAGTCCCTCGGACCTTAGCAATCAGCCCCAGCATTTT.

This clonotype was recorded at least ten times. The chain has TRBV5-1 and TRBJ1-1, with D tentatively TRBD1 (6 bases). This CDR3 spans 16 amino acids. Trimming cost V 2 bases and J 1 base, with 15 bases left between them. CDR1 is SGHRS, CDR2 YFSETQ, per germline. The DNA of the CDR3 is TGCGCCAGCAGCTTCATTACGGGACAAACGAACACTGAAGCTTTCTTT. Protein: CASSFITGQTNTEAFF.

The chain has TRBV9 and TRBJ1-1; D not resolved. Germline CDR1 reads SGDLS; CDR2 reads YYNGEE. The CDR3 is made up of 14 amino acids. Between the trimmed V and J ends, which lost 0 bases and 3 bases, there was a span of 9 bases. The CDR3 nucleotides read TGTGCCAGCAGCGTAGTCCACGGTTACACTGAAGCTTTCTTT. Protein: CASSVVHGYTEAFF.

This chain uses TRBV7-9 with TRBJ1-1; perhaps TRBD1 as D (5 bases). V lost 7 bases, J lost 4 bases, and 10 bases lay in between. Germline V CDR1 and CDR2: SEHNR, FQNEAQ (reference sequence). The CDR3 is made up of 12 amino acids. This chain's CDR3 is CASKSGGTEAFF. DNA for the CDR3: TGTGCCAGCAAATCCGGGGGCACTGAAGCTTTCTTT.